This T cell receptor (beta chain) was sequenced in a study of blood T cells in healthy people across ages. Sample-barcoded 5' priming and a J-beta primer mix drove a second PCR of roughly 7 to 11 cycles. CDR3-containing paired-end reads numbering at least 2.5 million came from each sample. TCRdb itself ran the 5' RACE reads through MiXCR, one entry per CDR3 protein. Among about 940,000 distinct CDR3 sequences listed, around 49% were seen once. J gave up 6 bases and V 3 bases, and 13 bases lay outside the gene matches. This CDR3 spans 18 amino acids. Germline loops: CDR1 SGHTA, CDR2 FQGNSA. The receptor was derived from a man aged 30 to 45 in good health. Sequencing was done on a sample of blood. J is TRBJ2-7 and V is TRBV7-2; 14 bases align to TRBD2. The CDR3 region has the DNA TGTGCCAGCAGCTTGGGGGGCATGACTAGCGGGAGGGGATCCGAGCAGTACTTC. Protein product: CASSLGGMTSGRGSEQYF.